The TCR beta chain described here comes from a study of T-cell reconstitution after alpha-beta-depleted transplantation in children. Germline V gene sequence: CDR1 MDHEN, CDR2 SYDVKM. Trimming took off 2 bases at V and 3 bases at J, with 14 bases between the two ends. The CDR3 spans 15 residues. Preparation of the TCRbeta library was carried out with unique molecular identifiers. Each CDR3 protein is one row after TCRdb ran MiXCR on the PCR reads. The top ten hold about a tenth of the sample, which has 250,000 to 300,000 distinct CDR3 sequences, 9.9% seen once. The receptor's source is a human donor who donated a stem cell graft to a child with SCID. The gene calls are TRBV28 and TRBJ2-7; D possibly matches TRBD1 or TRBD2 (5 bases each). The sequenced sample was PBMCs from the stem cell graft donor, obtained from the stem cell graft. CDR3 amino acids: CASSLAPGTDYEQYF. Here the CDR3 DNA reads TGTGCCAGCAGTTTAGCCCCCGGGACGGACTACGAGCAGTACTTC.